This T cell receptor beta chain was retrieved from a study of cytomegalovirus exposure and HLA in healthy donors. General study points: Among the sequence variants, a highly shared cluster was likely an artifact of sequencing. Exclusion applied to some V segments, including TRBV6-2 and TRBV6-3, as they were indistinguishable.

This clone occurred once. Its matching antigen is unknown. V shed 5 bases and J 4 bases; nucleotides not matched to a gene: 5. Germline lookup yields CDR1 SGHTA and CDR2 FQGNSA. There are 16 residues in the CDR3. The PCR used 60 Vbeta and 13 Jbeta primers. Some clones are missing from TCRdb's copy, which holds only in-frame ones; the method was immunoSEQ multiplex PCR. The sample has around 110,000 clones, roughly 76% seen once. This sequence joins TRBV7-2 and TRBJ2-1; 13 bases fit TRBD2. This receptor was identified in a woman aged 50 to 60 in good health and CMV-seropositive. What was sequenced was PBMCs. CDR3 loop: CASSALAGGLYNEQFF. The CDR3 coding sequence is TGTGCCAGCAGCGCACTAGCGGGGGGGCTGTACAATGAGCAGTTCTTC.